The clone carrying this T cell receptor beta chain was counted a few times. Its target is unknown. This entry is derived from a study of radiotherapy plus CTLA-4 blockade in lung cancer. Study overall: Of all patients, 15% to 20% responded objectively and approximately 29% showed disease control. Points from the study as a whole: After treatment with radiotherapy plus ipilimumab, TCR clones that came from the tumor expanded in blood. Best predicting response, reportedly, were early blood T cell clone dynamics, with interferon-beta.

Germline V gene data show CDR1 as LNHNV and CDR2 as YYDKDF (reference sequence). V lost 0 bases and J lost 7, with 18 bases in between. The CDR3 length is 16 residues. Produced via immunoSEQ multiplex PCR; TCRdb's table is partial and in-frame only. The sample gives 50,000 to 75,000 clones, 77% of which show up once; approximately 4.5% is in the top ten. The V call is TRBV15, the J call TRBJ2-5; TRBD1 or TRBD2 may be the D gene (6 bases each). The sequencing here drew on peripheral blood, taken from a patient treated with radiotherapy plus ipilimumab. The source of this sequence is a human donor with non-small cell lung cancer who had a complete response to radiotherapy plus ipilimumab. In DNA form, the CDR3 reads TGTGCCACCAGCAGAGAGGGGGCACGAGAGGGGGGGACCCAGTACTTC. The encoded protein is CATSREGAREGGTQYF.